What follows are 4 T cell receptor beta chains derived from one specimen sequenced in a study of vaccination and CD4 T cells after COVID-19. Their recognized antigens are unknown. Sample treatment: roughly 11-day PBMC culture with coronavirus spike peptide pools or control peptides (ViraFEST assay). The study sequenced cultured CD4+ T cell DNA using the Oncomine TCR Beta short-read assay. MiXCR was run by TCRdb on the PCR reads, yielding one entry per CDR3 protein. This sample has 25,000 or so distinct CDR3 sequences, with 67% found just once. The specimen was CD4+ T cells from blood, cultured in vitro, collected after SARS-CoV-2 vaccination. The receptors here all came from a human donor who received a COVID-19 vaccine.

The chain carries TRBV2 and TRBJ2-5; perhaps TRBD2 as D (6 bases). V was cut by 6 bases and J by 5 bases, with 16 bases left in between. The CDR3 totals 14 residues. Germline assignment: CDR1 SNHLY and CDR2 FYNNEI. CDR3: CASRVTSNMETQYF. The DNA of the CDR3 is TGTGCCAGCAGGGTCACTAGCAATATGGAGACCCAGTACTTC.

The V and J genes are TRBV19 and TRBJ2-3; weak D call: TRBD1 (6 bases). V was trimmed by 6 bases and J by 0 bases, leaving 7 bases between them. CDR3 size: 13 residues. The germline V gene encodes CDR1 LNHDA and CDR2 SQIVND (reference sequence). CDR3 DNA sequence: TGTGCCAGTAGCGGACAGAGCACAGATACGCAGTATTTT. Protein: CASSGQSTDTQYF.

The CDR3 region is CASIALSQNTEAFF. Written as DNA, the CDR3 is TGTGCCAGCATCGCTCTTAGCCAGAATACTGAAGCTTTCTTT. The chain employs TRBV5-6 and TRBJ1-1, with unresolved D. The CDR3 covers 14 residues. Per the germline V gene, CDR1 is SGHDT and CDR2 is YYEEEE. Deletions cut 6 bases from V and 5 bases from J, with 17 bases between.

CDR3 sequence (DNA): TGTGCCAGCAGCTTATATTCAAGCCCCTACGAGCAGTACTTC. Translating it yields CASSLYSSPYEQYF. V usage is TRBV11-3 and J usage is TRBJ2-7; no clear D. The V gene lost 2 bases and the J gene lost 2 bases, with 10 bases spanning the gap. CDR1 is SGHNT, CDR2 YENEEA, per germline. The CDR3 is made up of 14 amino acids. Full variable domain (remainder filled in from reference TRBV11-3 and TRBJ2-7): EAGVVQSPRYKIIEKKQPVAFWCNPISGHNTLYWYLQNLGQGPELLIRYENEEAVDDSQLPKDRFSAERLKGVDSTLKIQPAELGDSAVYLCASSLYSSPYEQYFGPGTRLTVT.